This section outlines one TCR beta chain sequence together with its context. The clone's antigen remains unknown. Base qualities were left out, and no much larger clone turns up one base away. This record comes from a study of T cells in Graves' hyperthyroidism and ophthalmopathy (dated 2019 in TCRdb). Concerning the study at large: Peripheral blood was collected at initial diagnosis, before any treatment. A discovery cohort of approximately 97 patients, approximately 45 with Graves' ophthalmopathy and under 60 with stable Graves' hyperthyroidism, was used to find distinguishing TCR V-J signatures. Prospective prediction of ophthalmopathy was tested in an independent validation cohort of approximately 18 hyperthyroidism patients and 17 patients who later progressed to ophthalmopathy. The roughly 100 discovery patients were randomly split 7:3 into training and test sets. In more than five Graves' hyperthyroidism patients, the study also compared T-cell repertoires from thyroid tissue with T-cell repertoires from blood. After blood sampling, hyperthyroidism patients were treated with methimazole at a starting dose of 30 mg daily, and ophthalmopathy patients were treated with high-dose intravenous methylprednisolone. The paper reports TCR Vbeta CDR3 sequencing of roughly 140 peripheral blood samples: approximately 41 ophthalmopathy, fewer than 80 hyperthyroidism and 17 progressor patients. The investigation overall reported the following: Most expanded thyroid clonotypes (frequency above 0.001) were also detected in blood, suggesting blood repertoires may reflect thyroid immune responses. During validation, the model predicted progression to ophthalmopathy a median of approximately 6.5 months ahead of onset, with almost 71% sensitivity and 72.22% specificity. Ophthalmopathy was separated from stable hyperthyroidism by a 13 V-J signature model, with about 86% sensitivity and about 81% specificity obtained in cross-validation and 80%/75% obtained in testing. Sample size was not statistically predetermined, and blinding of investigators to group allocation was not performed.

Moderately to severely active disease, a Clinical Activity Score of at least 3, a NOSPECS grade of at least 4, and a duration under 3 months were present in ophthalmopathy patients. Any patient with an uncontrolled infection, another autoimmune disease, pregnancy or lactation was excluded. Clinical symptoms, serum thyroxine and TRAb, thyroid ultrasound, and orbital computed tomography formed the basis for the diagnoses. Ficoll-Paque density gradient centrifugation was used to isolate PBMCs from approximately 10 ml of fresh peripheral blood. Trizol reagent was used to extract total RNA, and RNA quality was then checked on an Agilent 2100 Bioanalyzer. TCR beta CDR3 regions were amplified from RNA transcripts. For the first round of RT-PCR on the TCR CDR3, the HTBI primer set was used together with the Qiagen OneStep RT-PCR kit. A second multiplex PCR round built the libraries, followed by size selection and purification. Paired-end sequencing of the libraries was performed with 100 bp reads on an Illumina HiSeq2000. As for the authors' bioinformatics: SOAPnuke was used to process the raw data, removing reads that contained adapters or uncalled bases, had a mean Phred below 15, or lacked an exact match to the constant primer or identifier. COPE v1.2.5 was used to merge the high-quality paired reads, and each unique nucleotide sequence was defined as a clonotype. Clonotypes were aligned to IMGT TRBV, TRBD and TRBJ reference segments using MiTCR v1.1. The analysis was restricted to V-J combinations with a frequency above 0.0001, which together covered over 99% of the repertoires. A TCS score was defined as the ratio of F50 (clonal expansion) to E x V (chaos), with BLOSUM62-based TCRdist applied between CDR3 peptides within each V-J. Welch's t-statistics and random forest reduced 500 to 550 V-J features to 10 to 15, which were used in a naive Bayes classifier (R e1071). TCRdb passed the public sequencing reads through fastp at Q25 and MiXCR, retaining productive beta sequences. Duplicate CDR3 protein sequences are folded into a single record with the most common DNA and genes. The V and J calls reflect TCRdb's pipeline rather than the authors' work. The sample has 200,000 to 250,000 distinct CDR3 sequences on record, about 25% of them singletons. The ten most abundant clones make up 35% to 40% of the sample.

The CDR3 numbers 15 residues from cysteine through phenylalanine. The CDR3 DNA has 45 bases and is translated from base 1. The trim is 2 bases for V and 5 bases for J, with a gap of 15 bases between the germline ends. The CDR1 and CDR2 encoded by the germline V gene are MNHEY and SVGEGT. The sequence was obtained from a woman aged 40 to 50 with Graves' ophthalmopathy. The sequencing sample was made of blood. The V and J segments used are TRBV6-2 or TRBV6-3 and TRBJ1-2; 5 matching bases give a weak D call of TRBD1. The CDR3 here reads CASSYPTAMGYGYTF. The DNA reads TGTGCCAGCAGTTACCCGACAGCAATGGGGTATGGCTACACCTTC.